This T cell receptor beta chain was documented in a study of blood T cells in healthy people across ages. A sample-barcoded 5' primer and a J-beta primer mix were used in a second PCR of about 7 to 12 cycles. Via MiXCR, TCRdb re-called the 5' RACE reads, giving one row per CDR3 protein. The profile shows some 1.5 million distinct CDR3 sequences, approximately 42% of them singletons. The V gene lost 1 base and the J gene lost 1 base, with 17 bases spanning the gap. This CDR3 is built from 17 residues. Germline loops: CDR1 LGHDT, CDR2 YNNKEL (reference sequence). Study findings and constraints: The donors' CMV status was not determined, possibly confounding changes in expanded clonotypes.

Notes on this clonotype: Antigen: not known.

This chain connects TRBV3-1 to TRBJ2-7; D is possibly TRBD2 (6 bases). The sample comprised blood. This receptor was taken from a young woman in good health. The CDR3 here is CASSQARIAVGSYEQYF. DNA for the CDR3: TGTGCCAGCAGCCAAGCCCGGATAGCGGTGGGTTCCTACGAGCAGTACTTC.